This T cell receptor (beta chain) came from a study of T cells in Graves' hyperthyroidism and ophthalmopathy. Diagnostic decisions used clinical symptoms, serum thyroxine and TRAb, thyroid ultrasound and orbital computed tomography. It was RNA transcripts that yielded the amplified TCR beta CDR3 regions. The HTBI primer set drove a first-round RT-PCR of the TCR CDR3. Each CDR3 protein gets one entry after TCRdb re-called the multiplex PCR reads with MiXCR. The sample has about 540,000 distinct CDR3 sequences, around 42% seen once. The CDR3 length is 14 residues. The trim removed 6 bases at V and 2 bases at J, leaving 6 bases unmatched. CDR1 is SNHLY, CDR2 FYNNEI, per germline.

The clonotype comes from a woman between 18 and 29 years old with Graves' hyperthyroidism. The sample comprised peripheral blood or thyroid tissue (not recorded which). This chain uses TRBV2 with TRBJ2-7; TRBD1 matches 8 bases. The CDR3 nucleotides read TGTGCCAGCAGCGCTATGGACAGGGCCTACGAGCAGTACTTC. Protein: CASSAMDRAYEQYF.